This entry is about one TCR beta chain. The identical CDR3 is also encoded by other nucleotide sequences in the sample. This sample was taken from a study of T cell responses to AZD1222 COVID-19 vaccine. TCRdb's table, derived via immunoSEQ multiplex PCR, lists solely in-frame clones and lacks some. The sample records more than 95,000 clones, more than 75% being singletons. CDR1 is MNHEY, CDR2 SVGAGI, per germline. Trimming stripped 2 bases from V and 4 bases from J, with 9 bases between. The CDR3 totals 15 residues. The rearrangement uses TRBV6-5 and TRBJ2-6; D unresolved. The source material was peripheral blood, sampled on day 0 of AZD1222 vaccination. The source of this sequence is an adult in good health. CDR3 DNA: TGTGCCAGCAGTTACGTGGGCTCCGGGGCCAACGTCCTGACTTTC. Translated, it gives CASSYVGSGANVLTF.